These T cell receptor beta chains were read from a single sample in a study of T-cell reconstitution after alpha-beta-depleted transplantation in children. TCRdb reprocessed the PCR reads via MiXCR and lists one record per CDR3 protein. Seen here are a few hundred thousand distinct CDR3 sequences, over 20% observed once, and the top ten hold just over 35%. This sample comprised PBMCs, obtained before TCRalphabeta/CD19-depleted stem cell transplant. The source is a boy younger than two with Wiskott-Aldrich syndrome, due to receive a stem cell transplant. The CDR3 runs from the conserved cysteine through the conserved F or W. The order of the fields is clone size, V gene, J gene, D gene, CDR3 DNA, CDR3 protein. D genes are given only for firm matches. Part of the rows lack a size; the others show once, few, many or a class for expanded clones.

NA,TRBV20-1,TRBJ1-2,NA,TGCAGTGCTAGAGATGGCCCCGGGGGGGTCGGCTACACCTTC,CSARDGPGGVGYTF
NA,TRBV7-2,TRBJ2-1,TRBD2,TGTGCCAGCAGCTCCGATTCGACTAGCGGGAGATATGAGCAGTTCTTC,CASSSDSTSGRYEQFF
NA,TRBV7-3,TRBJ2-1,TRBD2,TGTGCCAGCAGCTCTTTAGCGGGGTTCTACAATGAGCAGTTCTTC,CASSSLAGFYNEQFF
NA,TRBV20-1,TRBJ2-7,TRBD2,TGCAGTGCTAGAGACGGGGGGGCTAGCGGAACCTACGAGCAGTACTTC,CSARDGGASGTYEQYF
once,TRBV3-1,TRBJ2-1,NA,TGTGCCAGCAGCCAATTGTGGAAAGAGCAGTTCTTC,CASSQLWKEQFF
few,TRBV20-1,TRBJ2-5,NA,TGCAGTGCTAGATTCGTGAGCCAAGAGACCCAGTACTTC,CSARFVSQETQYF
NA,TRBV7-6,TRBJ1-6,NA,TGTGCCAGCAGCTTAGGATCCCGGGACGCAGGGAATTCACCCCTCCACTTT,CASSLGSRDAGNSPLHF
NA,TRBV3-1,TRBJ2-1,TRBD1,TGTGCCAGCTCTCTATCAGGGGGCCTATACAATGAGCAGTTCTTC,CASSLSGGLYNEQFF
NA,TRBV2,TRBJ2-5,NA,TGTGCCAGCAATCAGTGGGCCGGGACTCAAGAGACCCAGTACTTC,CASNQWAGTQETQYF
NA,TRBV24-1,TRBJ2-2,NA,TGTGCCACCAGTGAGGGGACGTTGGGGGAGAAGCTGTTTTTT,CATSEGTLGEKLFF
NA,TRBV29-1,TRBJ2-6,TRBD1,TGCAGCGTTGAAGTAGGGAAAACAGGGGGTGGATCTTCTGGGGCCAACGTCCTGACTTTC,CSVEVGKTGGGSSGANVLTF
few,TRBV6-5,TRBJ1-2,NA,TGTGCCAGCAGTTACTCGGAGACCGGCGGCTATGGCTACACCTTC,CASSYSETGGYGYTF
NA,TRBV20-1,TRBJ2-1,NA,TGCAGTGCCACGGGGCTGAGGGCTAGCTCCTACAATGAGCAGTTCTTC,CSATGLRASSYNEQFF
few,TRBV20-1,TRBJ2-2,NA,TGCAGTGCTAGAGTACAGGGGAGGAGCGGGGAGCTGTTTTTT,CSARVQGRSGELFF
few,TRBV6-5,TRBJ2-2,TRBD2,TGTGCCAGCAGTTACTCCTTTAACGCGGGAGGGCCGAACGGGGAGCTGTTTTTT,CASSYSFNAGGPNGELFF